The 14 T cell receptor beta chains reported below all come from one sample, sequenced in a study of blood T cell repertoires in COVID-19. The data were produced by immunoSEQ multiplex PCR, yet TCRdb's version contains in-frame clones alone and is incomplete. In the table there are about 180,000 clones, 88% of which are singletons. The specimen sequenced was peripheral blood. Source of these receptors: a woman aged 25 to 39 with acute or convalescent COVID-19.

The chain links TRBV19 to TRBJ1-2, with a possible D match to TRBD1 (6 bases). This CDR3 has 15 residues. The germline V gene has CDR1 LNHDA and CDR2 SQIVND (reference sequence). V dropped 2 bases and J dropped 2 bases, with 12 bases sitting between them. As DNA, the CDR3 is TGTGCCAGTAGTATACGACACCAGGGGAACTATGGCTACACCTTC. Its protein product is CASSIRHQGNYGYTF.

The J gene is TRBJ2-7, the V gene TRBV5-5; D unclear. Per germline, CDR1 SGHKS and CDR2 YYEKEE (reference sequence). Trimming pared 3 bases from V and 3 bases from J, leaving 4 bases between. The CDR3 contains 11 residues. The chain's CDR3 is CASSYYYEQYF. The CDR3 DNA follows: TGTGCCAGCAGCTACTACTACGAGCAGTACTTC.

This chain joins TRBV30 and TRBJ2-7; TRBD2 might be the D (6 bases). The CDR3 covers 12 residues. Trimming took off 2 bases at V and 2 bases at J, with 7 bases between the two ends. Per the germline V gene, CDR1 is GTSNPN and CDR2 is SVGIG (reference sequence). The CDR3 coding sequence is TGTGCCTGGAGTTGGGGGGCCTACGAGCAGTACTTC. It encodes CAWSWGAYEQYF.

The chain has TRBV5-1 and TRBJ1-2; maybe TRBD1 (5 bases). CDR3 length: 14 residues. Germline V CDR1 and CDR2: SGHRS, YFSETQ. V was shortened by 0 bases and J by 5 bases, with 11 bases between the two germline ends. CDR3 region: CASSLAGGGYGYTF. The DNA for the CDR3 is TGCGCCAGCAGCTTGGCTGGGGGAGGGTATGGCTACACCTTC.

CDR3 loop: CASSRRGEWTQYF. The CDR3, as DNA: TGTGCCAGCAGTAGGCGGGGGGAGTGGACCCAGTACTTC. J is TRBJ2-5 and V is TRBV28; 8 bases fit TRBD2. CDR1 MDHEN and CDR2 SYDVKM come from the germline V gene. V dropped 5 bases and J dropped 7; count of bases not matched to a gene: 6. This CDR3 region has 13 residues.

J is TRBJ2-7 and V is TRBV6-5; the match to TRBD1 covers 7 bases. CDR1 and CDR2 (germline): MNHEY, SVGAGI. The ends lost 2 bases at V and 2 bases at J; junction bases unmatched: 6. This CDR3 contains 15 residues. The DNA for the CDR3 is TGTGCCAGCAGTTACACGGGGACAGATCCCTACGAGCAGTACTTC. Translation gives CASSYTGTDPYEQYF.

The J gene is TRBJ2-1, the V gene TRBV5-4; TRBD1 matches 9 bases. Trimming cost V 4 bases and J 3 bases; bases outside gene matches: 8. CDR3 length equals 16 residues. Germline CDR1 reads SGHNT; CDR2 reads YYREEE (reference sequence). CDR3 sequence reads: CASSLPAGQGYNEQFF. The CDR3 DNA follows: TGTGCCAGCAGCCTCCCCGCGGGACAGGGCTACAATGAGCAGTTCTTC.

CDR3 protein: CATVTSGTDTQYF. The CDR3 DNA reads as TGTGCCACCGTGACTAGCGGCACAGATACGCAGTATTTT. The chain recombines TRBV28 with TRBJ2-3; 8 bases align to TRBD2. The CDR3 has 13 residues. Germline V lookup: CDR1 MDHEN, CDR2 SYDVKM. With V trimmed by 10 bases and J by 1 base, 4 bases remained unmatched.

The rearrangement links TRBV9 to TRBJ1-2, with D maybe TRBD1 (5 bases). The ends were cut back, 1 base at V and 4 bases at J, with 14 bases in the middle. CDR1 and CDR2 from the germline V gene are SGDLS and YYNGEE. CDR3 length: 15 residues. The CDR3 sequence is CASSVSAQVLYGYTF. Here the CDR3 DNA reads TGTGCCAGCAGCGTATCTGCACAGGTTCTCTATGGCTACACCTTC.

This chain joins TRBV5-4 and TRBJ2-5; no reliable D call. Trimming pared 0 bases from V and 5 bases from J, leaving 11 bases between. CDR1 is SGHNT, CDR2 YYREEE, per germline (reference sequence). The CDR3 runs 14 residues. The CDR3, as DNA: TGTGCCAGCAGCTTGGGGGTAGCTGGGGAGACCCAGTACTTC. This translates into CASSLGVAGETQYF.

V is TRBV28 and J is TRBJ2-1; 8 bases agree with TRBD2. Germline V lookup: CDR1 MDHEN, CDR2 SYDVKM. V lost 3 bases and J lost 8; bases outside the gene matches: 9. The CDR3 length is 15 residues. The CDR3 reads CASSFRSRGGYEQFF. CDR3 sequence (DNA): TGTGCCAGCAGTTTCAGGTCCCGGGGGGGGTATGAGCAGTTCTTC.

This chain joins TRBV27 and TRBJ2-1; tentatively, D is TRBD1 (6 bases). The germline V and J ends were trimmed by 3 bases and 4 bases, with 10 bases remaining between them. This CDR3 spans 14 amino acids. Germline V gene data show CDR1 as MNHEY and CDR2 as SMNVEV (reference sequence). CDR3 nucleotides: TGTGCCAGCAGTTTGTCAGGGGATTACAATGAGCAGTTCTTC. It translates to CASSLSGDYNEQFF.

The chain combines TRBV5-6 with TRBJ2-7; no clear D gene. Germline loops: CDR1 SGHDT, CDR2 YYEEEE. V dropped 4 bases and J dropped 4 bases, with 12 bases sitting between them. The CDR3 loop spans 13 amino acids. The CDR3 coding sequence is TGTGCCAGCAGCCCGGGTCCATTTTACGAGCAGTACTTC. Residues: CASSPGPFYEQYF. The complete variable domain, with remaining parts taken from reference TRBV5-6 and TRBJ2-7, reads DAGVTQSPTHLIKTRGQQVTLRCSPKSGHDTVSWYQQALGQGPQFIFQYYEEEERQRGNFPDRFSGHQFPNYSSELNVNALLLGDSALYLCASSPGPFYEQYFGPGTRLTVT.

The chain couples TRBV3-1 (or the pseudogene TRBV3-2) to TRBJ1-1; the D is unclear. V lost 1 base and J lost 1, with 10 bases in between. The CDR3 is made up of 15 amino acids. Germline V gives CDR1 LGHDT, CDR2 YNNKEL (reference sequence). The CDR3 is CASSQVFVGNTEAFF. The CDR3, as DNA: TGTGCCAGCAGCCAAGTTTTTGTCGGGAACACTGAAGCTTTCTTT.